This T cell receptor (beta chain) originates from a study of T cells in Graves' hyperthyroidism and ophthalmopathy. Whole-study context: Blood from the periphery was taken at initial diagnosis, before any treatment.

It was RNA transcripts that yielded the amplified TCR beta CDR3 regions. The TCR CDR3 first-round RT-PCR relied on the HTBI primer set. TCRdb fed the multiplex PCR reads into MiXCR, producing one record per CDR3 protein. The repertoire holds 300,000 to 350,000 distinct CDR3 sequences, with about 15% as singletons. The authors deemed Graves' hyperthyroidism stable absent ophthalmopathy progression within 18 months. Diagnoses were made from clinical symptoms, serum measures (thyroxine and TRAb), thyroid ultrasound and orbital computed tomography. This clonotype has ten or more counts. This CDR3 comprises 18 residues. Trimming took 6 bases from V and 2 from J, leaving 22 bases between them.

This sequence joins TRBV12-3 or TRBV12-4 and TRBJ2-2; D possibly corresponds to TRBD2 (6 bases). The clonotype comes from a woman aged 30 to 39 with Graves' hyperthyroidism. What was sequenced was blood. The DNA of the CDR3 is TGTGCCAGCAGGGCGGCTGCATCGGGACTCCAAAACACCGGGGAGCTGTTTTTT. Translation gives CASRAAASGLQNTGELFF.